This TCR beta chain was documented in a study of shared clonotypes between healthy human individuals. The method was immunoSEQ multiplex PCR; TCRdb's version includes in-frame clones alone and lacks a portion of them. The table lists a few million clones, around 94% of them singletons. V lost 6 bases to trimming and J lost 5 bases; unmatched junction nucleotides: 1. The CDR3 contains 11 residues. Germline V lookup: CDR1 LNHDA, CDR2 SQIVND (reference sequence). This rearrangement joins TRBV19 to TRBJ2-7; 7 bases match TRBD1. This TCR derives from a man younger than 35 in good health. The sample taken for sequencing was naive CD4+ T cells sorted from blood. Subset of the sample: CD45RA+ positively selected. The CDR3 nucleotides read TGTGCCAGTAGGACAGGGAACGAGCAGTACTTC. Protein product: CASRTGNEQYF.